The present T cell receptor beta chain was sequenced within a study of T cell responses to AZD1222 COVID-19 vaccine. Study observations and caveats: Unmutated variant regions are reportedly targeted by nearly half of spike-specific TCRs. It should be noted that donors were predominantly white British and more often female, and clonal diversity was possibly underestimated. Among AZD1222 vaccinees, only 5 to 7 were seropositive at baseline.

In germline, CDR1 is SGHRS, CDR2 YFSETQ. The CDR3 is 15 residues long. The V and J ends lost 0 bases and 2 bases respectively, with 10 bases between them. Sequenced by immunoSEQ multiplex PCR; TCRdb stores in-frame clones only, minus some. This sample has roughly 80,000 clones, with roughly nine tenths found just once. On this clone itself: Its target is not known.

Sample: peripheral blood, taken on day 0 of AZD1222 vaccination. The chain joins TRBV5-1 to TRBJ2-3; D may be TRBD2 (6 bases). This sequence originates from an adult in good health. The CDR3 is CASSLDGSATDTQYF. The DNA for the CDR3 is TGCGCCAGCAGCTTGGACGGGAGTGCCACAGATACGCAGTATTTT. Based on the CDR3 plus reference TRBV5-1 and TRBJ2-3, the full variable domain is KAGVTQTPRYLIKTRGQQVTLSCSPISGHRSVSWYQQTPGQGLQFLFEYFSETQRNKGNFPGRFSGRQFSNSRSEMNVSTLELGDSALYLCASSLDGSATDTQYFGPGTRLTVL.